A single sample is the source of the 15 T cell receptor beta chains below, sequenced in a study of blood T cell repertoires in COVID-19. The assay was immunoSEQ multiplex PCR, and TCRdb's table has in-frame clones only and misses some. The repertoire includes 90,000 or so clones, over 75% of them detected once, and 25% sits in the top ten. Input material: peripheral blood. These receptors were taken from a man older than 75 with active or convalescent COVID-19.

The rearrangement links TRBV6-1 to TRBJ1-6; the D gene is possibly TRBD1 (6 bases). CDR3 length: 17 residues. The ends were cut back, 0 bases at V and 5 bases at J, with 14 bases in the middle. Per germline, CDR1 MNHNS and CDR2 SASEGT. The CDR3 bases are TGTGCCAGCAGTGAAGCCTCGCAGGGGTGGCATAATTCACCCCTCCACTTT. Translating gives CASSEASQGWHNSPLHF.

Comment on this clone: At one boundary the junction diverges from the germline segment, which might be a read error. The chain recombines TRBV15 with TRBJ2-1; possible D gene TRBD1, 5 bases. This CDR3 is 15 amino acids long. CDR1 is LNHNV and CDR2 is YYDKDF in the germline V gene (reference sequence). CDR3 DNA sequence: TGTGCCACCAGCAGAGCTGAGACAGCCTATAATGAGCAGTTCTTC. It translates to CATSRAETAYNEQFF.

This chain connects TRBV7-9 to TRBJ2-7; 12 nucleotides line up with TRBD2. This CDR3 is built from 15 residues. V gave up 7 bases and J gave up 12 bases; unmatched junction bases: 16. CDR1 SEHNR and CDR2 FQNEAQ come from the germline V gene (reference sequence). CDR3 bases: TGTGCCAGCACCGTGGCCCTAGCGGGGGGGATATTACCGTACTTC. It codes for CASTVALAGGILPYF.

The chain joins TRBV7-9 to TRBJ1-2; D ambiguous. The CDR3 consists of 15 residues. The V gene's germline CDR1 is SEHNR and CDR2 FQNEAQ (reference sequence). The V and J ends lost 3 bases and 0 bases respectively, with 11 bases between them. The CDR3 nucleotides read TGTGCCAGCAGCTTCCCGGGTGATACTAACTATGGCTACACCTTC. It specifies CASSFPGDTNYGYTF.

The V call is TRBV15, the J call TRBJ2-3; 16 positions match TRBD2. Germline V gene sequence: CDR1 LNHNV, CDR2 YYDKDF (reference sequence). The CDR3 has 18 amino acids. V shed 2 bases and J 2 bases; nucleotides not matched to a gene: 4. The CDR3 DNA sequence: TGTGCCACCAGCAGAACCGGGACTAGCGGGGGGGCCACAGATACGCAGTATTTT. Protein product: CATSRTGTSGGATDTQYF.

The chain employs TRBV10-3 and TRBJ2-3; 9 positions agree with TRBD2. With 8 bases clipped from V and 4 bases from J, the junction kept 13 bases outside the gene matches. Germline values: CDR1 ENHRY, CDR2 SYGVKD. The CDR3 length is 16 residues. This chain's CDR3 is CAIWGARGGAPDTQYF. DNA for the CDR3: TGTGCCATCTGGGGGGCTCGCGGGGGGGCCCCAGATACGCAGTATTTT.

Only one count was recorded for this clone. This sequence joins TRBV6-2 or TRBV6-3 and TRBJ2-7; possible D gene TRBD1, 6 bases. The length of the CDR3 is 15 residues. V was pared by 5 bases and J by 3 bases, with 17 bases between. Per germline, CDR1 MNHEY and CDR2 SVGEGT. The CDR3 loop reads CASSGPGDTFYEQYF. The CDR3 nucleotides are TGTGCCAGCAGTGGGCCTGGGGACACCTTCTACGAGCAGTACTTC.

This clone turned up a few times. This rearrangement joins TRBV7-8 to TRBJ1-2; D is perhaps TRBD1 (6 bases). The germline CDR1 and CDR2 sequences are SGHVS and FQNEAQ. Trimming left V 5 bases short and J 7 bases short, with 17 bases between. The CDR3 sequence is 14 residues long. CDR3 residues: CASSLSGQLLGYTF. CDR3 in DNA: TGTGCCAGCAGCCTGTCGGGACAACTCCTTGGCTACACCTTC.

The rearrangement joins TRBV4-3 to TRBJ1-1; possible D gene TRBD1, 5 bases. Between the trimmed V and J ends, which lost 2 bases and 1 base, there was a span of 11 bases. The germline gives CDR1 LGHNA, CDR2 YSLEER. This CDR3 has 15 residues. The CDR3 nucleotides read TGCGCCAGCAGCCAACACAACGGGGGGAACACTGAAGCTTTCTTT. As protein: CASSQHNGGNTEAFF.

The chain combines TRBV6-5 with TRBJ2-7; 11 nucleotides align to TRBD1. The CDR3 runs 15 residues. Losses at the gene ends were 6 bases for V and 5 bases for J; bases not matched to a gene: 9. CDR1 and CDR2 (germline): MNHEY, SVGAGI. CDR3 coding DNA: TGTGCCAGCAGCCAAACCCGGACAGGGGGCAACGAGCAGTACTTC. Its protein product is CASSQTRTGGNEQYF.

Only one count was recorded for this clone. The chain links TRBV18 to TRBJ2-5; D might be TRBD1 (6 bases). V was trimmed by 4 bases and J by 5 bases, leaving 14 bases between them. This CDR3 is 14 amino acids long. Germline CDR1 is KGHSH and CDR2 is LQKENI. As DNA, the CDR3 is TGTGCCAGCTCACTCCGGGACACGATCGAGACCCAGTACTTC. This codes for CASSLRDTIETQYF.

This clone was counted between two and nine times. The chain links TRBV2 to TRBJ1-5; 9 bases match TRBD1. J was trimmed by 3 bases and V by 6 bases; bases with no gene match: 6. The CDR3 is 15 residues long. From germline, CDR1 is SNHLY and CDR2 FYNNEI. The CDR3 loop reads CASSTGQGPNQPQHF. CDR3 nucleotides: TGTGCCAGCAGCACCGGACAGGGGCCCAATCAGCCCCAGCATTTT.

A note on this clone: At one end, the junction sequence differs from germline, possibly due to a read error. This chain uses TRBV7-6 with TRBJ2-2; 13 bases fit TRBD2. CDR1 is SGHVS, CDR2 FNYEAQ, per germline. The CDR3 has 19 residues. The CDR3, as DNA: TGTGCCAGCAGCCTAGCCTTGGGACTAGCGGGGTCCTCCACCGGGGAGCTGTTTTTT. This encodes CASSLALGLAGSSTGELFF.

There are a few counts of this clone. The V call is TRBV6-4, the J call TRBJ2-2; 7 bases are shared with TRBD1. The CDR3 loop spans 14 amino acids. Germline CDR1 MRHNA, CDR2 SNTAGT. The junction had 4 bases not matched to a gene; V was cut back by 5 bases and J by 4 bases. The CDR3 bases are TGTGCCAGCAGTTACAGGGGTGGCACCGGGGAGCTGTTTTTT. Residues: CASSYRGGTGELFF.

This chain connects TRBV18 to TRBJ2-7; 8 nucleotides match TRBD2. Trimming took 5 bases from V and 2 from J; bases not matched to a gene: 8. Germline lookup yields CDR1 KGHSH and CDR2 LQKENI. The CDR3 has 15 residues. This CDR3 is CASSTGAGGAYEQYF. The CDR3 coding sequence is TGTGCCAGCTCAACGGGGGCCGGGGGGGCCTACGAGCAGTACTTC.